The rows below give T cell receptor beta chains drawn from one sample of a study of blood T cell repertoires in COVID-19. Here immunoSEQ multiplex PCR was the method, and the copy in TCRdb shows in-frame clones only, minus some. The sample consists of more than 200,000 clones, 88% of them appearing once. Sequencing was performed on peripheral blood. Receptors were obtained from a human donor in a cohort sampled during active COVID-19. The CDR3 runs from the conserved cysteine through the conserved F or W. The D gene is left open where the match is weak. A clone size is listed for some rows: how often the clone was seen (once, few, many), or a class if it is expanded.

TRBJ1-1	TRBD1	TRBV5-6	.	TGTGCCAGCAGCCTCGACAGGGGCCTTGAAGCTTTCTTT	CASSLDRGLEAFF
TRBJ1-1	TRBD1	TRBV4-3	.	TGCGCCAGCAGCCCGGGACAGAGTAACACTGAAGCTTTCTTT	CASSPGQSNTEAFF
TRBJ2-1	TRBD2	TRBV4-1	.	TGCGCCAGCAGCCAAGTAAGAGCGGGGGGTTTCTACAATGAGCAGTTCTTC	CASSQVRAGGFYNEQFF
TRBJ1-1	TRBD1	TRBV7-9	.	TGTGCCAGCAGCGTAGACAGGGGGCGAAACACTGAAGCTTTCTTT	CASSVDRGRNTEAFF
TRBJ1-1	.	TRBV28	.	TGTGCCAGCAGTTTTCGCGGCAGGGACACTGAAGCTTTCTTT	CASSFRGRDTEAFF
TRBJ2-7	TRBD1	TRBV28	.	TGTGCCAGCAGTTCCTGGACGGGACAGGGACCCTACGAGCAGTACTTC	CASSSWTGQGPYEQYF
TRBJ2-2	.	TRBV25-1	few	TGTGCCAGCAGTGATGCCCGAACAGGGCACACCGGGGAGCTGTTTTTT	CASSDARTGHTGELFF
TRBJ1-1	.	TRBV7-9	.	TGTGCCAGCAGCTCCCTAGGGGGAGCGAACACTGAAGCTTTCTTT	CASSSLGGANTEAFF
TRBJ2-1	.	TRBV10-1	.	TGCGCCGGCAGGGGGGGCAATGAGCAGTTCTTC	CAGRGGNEQFF
TRBJ2-7	TRBD2	TRBV27	.	TGTGCCAGCAGTTACCCGCCTAGCGGGAGATCCTACGAGCAGTACTTC	CASSYPPSGRSYEQYF
TRBJ1-5	.	TRBV13	.	TGTGCCAGCAGCTTAGCCCAGGTCAATCAGCCCCAGCATTTT	CASSLAQVNQPQHF
TRBJ1-1	TRBD1	TRBV7-2	few	TGTGCCAGCAGCCTTGACAGGGCGAAGGCTTTCTTT	CASSLDRAKAFF
TRBJ2-7	.	TRBV5-4	.	TGTGCCAGCAGCCTCAAGGACTTAAGCTCCTACGAGCAGTACTTC	CASSLKDLSSYEQYF
TRBJ1-1	.	TRBV2	.	TGTGCCAGCAGTGGACAGGCCGGCACTGAAGCTTTCTTT	CASSGQAGTEAFF
TRBJ1-2	.	TRBV5-1	.	TGCGCCAGCAGCTTGTCAGGTTCGGGGGGCTATGGCTACACCTTC	CASSLSGSGGYGYTF
TRBJ2-6	TRBD1	TRBV4-1	.	TGCGCCAGCAGCCGTTATCCGGGACAGGGGGGTCCTGGGGCCAACGTCCTGACTTTC	CASSRYPGQGGPGANVLTF
TRBJ2-2	.	TRBV11-2	.	TGTGCCAGCAGCTTAGACCTTCGACAGGTCAACACCGGGGAGCTGTTTTTT	CASSLDLRQVNTGELFF
TRBJ1-2	TRBD1	TRBV6-5	.	TGTGCCAGCAGAGACAGAGACAGGGACTTTCTTGGCTACACCTTC	CASRDRDRDFLGYTF
TRBJ2-3	.	TRBV7-3	once	TGTGCCAGCAGCACTCAGGGGACCACAGATACGCAGTATTTT	CASSTQGTTDTQYF
TRBJ1-5	.	TRBV19	.	TGTGCCAGTAGTATAGAGGGCAGGAACAATCAGCCCCAGCATTTT	CASSIEGRNNQPQHF
TRBJ2-1	.	TRBV30	.	TGTGCCTGGAGTGTATTACCCGGGGATGAGCAGTTCTTC	CAWSVLPGDEQFF
TRBJ2-1	.	TRBV19	.	TGTGCCAGTAGCCGTGACAGGGCTAGCGAGGATGAGCAGTTCTTC	CASSRDRASEDEQFF
TRBJ2-1	TRBD2	TRBV5-6	once	TGTGCCAGCAGCTTGGTGTTGATAGCGGGGAACTACAATGAGCAGTTCTTC	CASSLVLIAGNYNEQFF
TRBJ1-3	TRBD1	TRBV5-1	.	TGCGCCAGCAGCTTGGCAGGGACAGCAAACTCTGGAAACACCATATATTTT	CASSLAGTANSGNTIYF
TRBJ2-1	TRBD2	TRBV28	.	TGTGCCAGCAGTTCGGGCGGGAGCTCCTACAATGAGCAGTTCTTC	CASSSGGSSYNEQFF
TRBJ2-7	.	TRBV5-4	.	TGTGCCAGCAGCCGAGCCCGACAGGGAGGATCCTACGAGCAGTACTTC	CASSRARQGGSYEQYF
TRBJ1-4	.	TRBV18	.	TGTGCCAGCTCACTCGGGAGCACTAATGAAAAACTGTTTTTT	CASSLGSTNEKLFF
TRBJ2-7	.	TRBV14	once	TGTGCCAGCAGCCAAGATCAGGCTTACTCCTACGAGCAGTACTTC	CASSQDQAYSYEQYF
TRBJ2-1	.	TRBV21-1	.	TGTGCCAGCAGCAAGCCTAGCGTTAATTCCTACAATGAGCAGTTCTTC	CASSKPSVNSYNEQFF
TRBJ2-7	.	TRBV11-2	few	TGTGCCAGCAGCTTAGGATCGGGGGTCGTCTACGAGCAGTACTTC	CASSLGSGVVYEQYF
TRBJ2-7	.	TRBV6-5	.	TGTGCCAGCAGCTCCCCAGAGGCCCTATCCGAGCAGTACTTC	CASSSPEALSEQYF
TRBJ1-2	.	TRBV6-5	.	TGTGCCAGCAGAGTGGCAAACTATGGCTACACCTTC	CASRVANYGYTF
TRBJ1-6	TRBD1	TRBV4-2	.	TGTGCCAGCAGCCCTAACATCGTTTCCGGGACAGGGAGGCCACCCCTCCACTTT	CASSPNIVSGTGRPPLHF
TRBJ2-1	.	TRBV24-1	.	TGTGCCACCAGTCCAACCCGGGGAAGGTACAATGAGCAGTTCTTC	CATSPTRGRYNEQFF
TRBJ1-1	.	TRBV7-9	few	TGTGCCAGCACCGCTCTGCTGGAGCAAGTCTTT	CASTALLEQVF
TRBJ2-7	TRBD2	TRBV7-2	.	TGTGCCAGCAGCAATGCGGGGGACCCAATACGAGAGCAGTACTTC	CASSNAGDPIREQYF
TRBJ1-5	.	TRBV2	.	TGTGCCAGCAGTGAAGAGGGCAGGGGAGGGAATCAGCCCCAGCATTTT	CASSEEGRGGNQPQHF
TRBJ2-1	.	TRBV28	.	TGTGCCAGCAGGCGCCGGGAACTAGGACCCTACAATGAGCAGTTCTTC	CASRRRELGPYNEQFF
TRBJ1-3	.	TRBV6-1	.	TGTGCCAGCAGTGAAGAGCACTTCATCTCTGGAAACACCATATATTTT	CASSEEHFISGNTIYF
TRBJ1-2	.	TRBV7-8	.	TGTGCCAGCAGCTTAGTCGGGGAAACTAACTATGGCTACACCTTC	CASSLVGETNYGYTF
TRBJ2-5	TRBD2	TRBV9	.	TGTGCCAGCAGCGCCACCCTAGCGGGAGGCGGGCAGACCCAGTACTTC	CASSATLAGGGQTQYF
TRBJ2-7	.	TRBV6-2/TRBV6-3	.	TGTGCCAGCAGTTACGGGGGCAGCACCTACGAGCAGTACTTC	CASSYGGSTYEQYF
TRBJ2-3	.	TRBV18	.	TGTGCCAGCACAGTAATGGTGACAGGAGCCCTCACGTTGTACACAGATACGCAGTATTTT	CASTVMVTGALTLYTDTQYF
TRBJ2-1	.	TRBV11-3	.	TGTGCCAGCAGCTTAGAGCCGGGGGAGCAGTTCTTC	CASSLEPGEQFF
TRBJ2-7	TRBD2	TRBV28	.	TGTGCCAGCAGGGGGCTAGCGGGACCCGAGCAGTACTTC	CASRGLAGPEQYF
TRBJ2-7	TRBD2	TRBV29-1	.	TGCAGCGTTGAAGATCGGGGGGGTCTGGGCGAGCAGTACTTC	CSVEDRGGLGEQYF
TRBJ1-1	.	TRBV10-3	.	TGTGCCATCAGTGAGTACAGTTCGAACACTGAAGCTTTCTTT	CAISEYSSNTEAFF
TRBJ1-4	TRBD1	TRBV19	.	TGTGCCAGTAGTATACATCAGCCAGGGGGCAATGAAAAACTGTTTTTT	CASSIHQPGGNEKLFF
TRBJ2-7	.	TRBV5-4	.	TGTGCCAGCAGGGATTCCGGGACATCTTACGAGCAGTACTTC	CASRDSGTSYEQYF
TRBJ1-1	.	TRBV29-1	.	TGCAGCGTTTCGTGGGACTCTGAAGCTTTCTTT	CSVSWDSEAFF
TRBJ2-7	.	TRBV9	.	TGTGCCAGCAGCGTCACGAGTATTTCCTACGAGCAGTACTTC	CASSVTSISYEQYF
TRBJ2-7	.	TRBV18	.	TGTGCCAGCTCACCCCTCCGGGGGGCGCCCGGGTACGAGCAGTACTTC	CASSPLRGAPGYEQYF
TRBJ2-7	TRBD1	TRBV18	.	TGTGCCAGCTCACCGGACAGGGTAACCTACGAGCAGTACTTC	CASSPDRVTYEQYF
TRBJ1-5	.	TRBV5-6	.	TGTGCCAGCAGCTTGGGGCAGGGGAGTCAGCCCCAGCATTTT	CASSLGQGSQPQHF
TRBJ2-1	TRBD2	TRBV25-1	.	TGTGCCAGCAGCAGAGCGGGAGTTTCGAGTAATGAGCAGTTCTTC	CASSRAGVSSNEQFF
TRBJ2-3	.	TRBV27	.	TGTGCCAGCAGTTTGCGTAACAGGTGGGCGAGCACAGATACGCAGTATTTT	CASSLRNRWASTDTQYF
TRBJ1-6	.	TRBV4-1	few	TGCGCCAGCAGCCCCCAGGTCAGCTCACCCCTCCACTTT	CASSPQVSSPLHF
TRBJ1-2	.	TRBV7-3	.	TGTGCCAGCAGCTTAGCGGCGGGGGGAGGCTATGGCTACACCTTC	CASSLAAGGGYGYTF